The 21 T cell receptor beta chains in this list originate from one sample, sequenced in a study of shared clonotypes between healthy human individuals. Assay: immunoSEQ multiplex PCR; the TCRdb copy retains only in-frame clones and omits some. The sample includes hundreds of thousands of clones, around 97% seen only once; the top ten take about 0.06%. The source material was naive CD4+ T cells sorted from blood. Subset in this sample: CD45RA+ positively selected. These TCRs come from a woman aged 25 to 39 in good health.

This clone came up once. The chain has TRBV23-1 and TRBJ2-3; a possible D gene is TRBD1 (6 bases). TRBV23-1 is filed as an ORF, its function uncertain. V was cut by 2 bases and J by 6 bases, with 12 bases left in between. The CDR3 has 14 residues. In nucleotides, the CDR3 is TGCGCCAGCAGTCAAGAACAGGGAAGGGATACGCAGTATTTT. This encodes CASSQEQGRDTQYF.

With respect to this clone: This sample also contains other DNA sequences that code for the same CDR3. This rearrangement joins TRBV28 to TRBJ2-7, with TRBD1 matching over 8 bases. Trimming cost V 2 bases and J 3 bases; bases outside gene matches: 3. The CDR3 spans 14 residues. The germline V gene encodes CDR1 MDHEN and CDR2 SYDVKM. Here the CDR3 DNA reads TGTGCCAGCAGTTTACCCGGACAGGGCTACGAGCAGTACTTC. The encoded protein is CASSLPGQGYEQYF.

The CDR3: CASRLTSGVYNEQFF. The CDR3 nucleotides read TGTGCCAGCAGACTGACTAGCGGGGTATACAATGAGCAGTTCTTC. The V gene is TRBV5-6, the J gene TRBJ2-1; 11 bases match TRBD2. This CDR3 region has 15 residues. The V gene end was trimmed by 5 bases and the J gene end by 4 bases; junction bases not matched to a gene: 5. Germline CDR1 is SGHDT and CDR2 is YYEEEE.

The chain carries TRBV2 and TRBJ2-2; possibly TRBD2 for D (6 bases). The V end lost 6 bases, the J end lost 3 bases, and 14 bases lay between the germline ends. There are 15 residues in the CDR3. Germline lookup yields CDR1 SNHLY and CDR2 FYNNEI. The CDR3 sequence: CASSLRGEDTGELFF. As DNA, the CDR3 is TGTGCCAGCAGCCTGCGAGGGGAGGACACCGGGGAGCTGTTTTTT.

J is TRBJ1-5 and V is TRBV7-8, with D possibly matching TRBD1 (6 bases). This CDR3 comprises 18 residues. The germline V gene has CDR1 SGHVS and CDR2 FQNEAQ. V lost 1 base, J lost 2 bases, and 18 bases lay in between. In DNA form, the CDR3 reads TGTGCCAGCAGCTTAGATCATGTCAGGGGAGTGGGCAATCAGCCCCAGCATTTT. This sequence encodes CASSLDHVRGVGNQPQHF.

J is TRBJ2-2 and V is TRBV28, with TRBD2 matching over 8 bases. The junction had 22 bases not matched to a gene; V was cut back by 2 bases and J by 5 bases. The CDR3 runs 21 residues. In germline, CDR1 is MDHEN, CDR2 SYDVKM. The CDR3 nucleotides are TGTGCCAGCAGTTTAGTGCCACACTCTAGGCCGGGACTAGGTTTTACCGGGGAGCTGTTTTTT. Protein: CASSLVPHSRPGLGFTGELFF. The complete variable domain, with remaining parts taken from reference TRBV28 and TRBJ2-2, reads DVKVTQSSRYLVKRTGEKVFLECVQDMDHENMFWYRQDPGLGLRLIYFSYDVKMKEKGDIPEGYSVSREKKERFSLILESASTNQTSMYLCASSLVPHSRPGLGFTGELFFGEGSRLTVL.

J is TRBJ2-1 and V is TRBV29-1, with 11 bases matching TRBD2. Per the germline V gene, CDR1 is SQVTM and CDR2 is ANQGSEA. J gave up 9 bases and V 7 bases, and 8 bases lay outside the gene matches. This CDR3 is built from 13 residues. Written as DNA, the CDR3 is TGCAGCGGGACTAGCGGGTCCCTTGGTGAGCAGTTCTTC. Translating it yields CSGTSGSLGEQFF.

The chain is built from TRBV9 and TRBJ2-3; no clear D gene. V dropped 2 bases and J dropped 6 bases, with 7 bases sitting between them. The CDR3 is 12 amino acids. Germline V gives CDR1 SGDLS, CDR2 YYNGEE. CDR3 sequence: CASSVPPDTQYF. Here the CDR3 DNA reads TGTGCCAGCAGCGTCCCCCCGGATACGCAGTATTTT.

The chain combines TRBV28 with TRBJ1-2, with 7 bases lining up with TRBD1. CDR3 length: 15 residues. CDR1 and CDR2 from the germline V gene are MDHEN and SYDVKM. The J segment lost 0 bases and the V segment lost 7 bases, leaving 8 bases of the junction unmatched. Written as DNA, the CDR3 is TGTGCCAGCACACAGGGGCGATATACTAACTATGGCTACACCTTC. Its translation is CASTQGRYTNYGYTF.

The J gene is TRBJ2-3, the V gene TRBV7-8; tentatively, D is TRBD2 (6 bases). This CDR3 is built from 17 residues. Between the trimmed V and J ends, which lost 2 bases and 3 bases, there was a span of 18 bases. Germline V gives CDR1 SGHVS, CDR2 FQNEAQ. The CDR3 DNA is TGTGCCAGCAGCTTAATAATTAGCGGAGGGCCGACAGATACGCAGTATTTT. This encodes CASSLIISGGPTDTQYF.

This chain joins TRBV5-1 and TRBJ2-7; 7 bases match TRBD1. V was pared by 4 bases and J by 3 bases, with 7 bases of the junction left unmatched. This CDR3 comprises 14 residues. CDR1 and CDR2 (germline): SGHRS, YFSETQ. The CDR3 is CASSHRGILYEQYF. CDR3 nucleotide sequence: TGCGCCAGCAGCCACAGGGGCATCCTCTACGAGCAGTACTTC.

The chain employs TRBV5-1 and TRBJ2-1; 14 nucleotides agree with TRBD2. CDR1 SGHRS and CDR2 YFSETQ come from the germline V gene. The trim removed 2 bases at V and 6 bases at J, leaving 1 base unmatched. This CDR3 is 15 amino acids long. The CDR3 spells CASSLGLAGGNEQFF. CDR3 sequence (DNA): TGCGCCAGCAGCTTAGGACTAGCGGGAGGCAATGAGCAGTTCTTC. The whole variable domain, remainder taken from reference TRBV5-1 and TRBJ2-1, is KAGVTQTPRYLIKTRGQQVTLSCSPISGHRSVSWYQQTPGQGLQFLFEYFSETQRNKGNFPGRFSGRQFSNSRSEMNVSTLELGDSALYLCASSLGLAGGNEQFFGPGTRLTVL.

This CDR3 reads CASGRQGMNTEAFF. The CDR3 nucleotides read TGTGCCAGCGGACGACAGGGAATGAACACTGAAGCTTTCTTT. The V gene is TRBV5-4, the J gene TRBJ1-1; the match to TRBD1 covers 7 bases. Germline V gives CDR1 SGHNT, CDR2 YYREEE (reference sequence). V was pared by 7 bases and J by 0 bases, with 6 bases of the junction left unmatched. The CDR3 is made up of 14 amino acids.

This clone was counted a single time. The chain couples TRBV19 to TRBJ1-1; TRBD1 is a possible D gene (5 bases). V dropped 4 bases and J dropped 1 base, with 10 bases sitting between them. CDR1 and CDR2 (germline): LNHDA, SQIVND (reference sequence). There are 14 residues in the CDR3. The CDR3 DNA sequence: TGTGCCAGTAGTACGGACACCTCGAACACTGAAGCTTTCTTT. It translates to CASSTDTSNTEAFF.

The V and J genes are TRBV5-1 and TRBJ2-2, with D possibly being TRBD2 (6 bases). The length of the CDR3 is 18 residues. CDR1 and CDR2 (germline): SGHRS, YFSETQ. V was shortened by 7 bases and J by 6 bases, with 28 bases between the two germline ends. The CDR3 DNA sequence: TGCGCCAGCGGGTCCACTCCGGGACGCGGGACCATGGCCGGGGAGCTGTTTTTT. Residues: CASGSTPGRGTMAGELFF.

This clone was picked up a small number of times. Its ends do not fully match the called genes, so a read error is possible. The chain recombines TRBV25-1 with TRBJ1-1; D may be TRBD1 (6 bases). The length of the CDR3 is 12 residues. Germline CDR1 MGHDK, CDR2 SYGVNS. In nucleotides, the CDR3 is TGTGCCAGCAGGGACAGTGCCGGAGGAGCCCTCTTT. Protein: CASRDSAGGALF.

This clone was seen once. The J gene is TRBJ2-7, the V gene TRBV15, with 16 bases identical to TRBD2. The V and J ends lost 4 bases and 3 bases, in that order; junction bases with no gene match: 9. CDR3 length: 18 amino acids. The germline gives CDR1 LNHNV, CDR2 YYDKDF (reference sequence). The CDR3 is CATSTTPGLAGGLYEQYF. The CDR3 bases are TGTGCCACCAGCACTACCCCGGGACTAGCGGGAGGGCTCTACGAGCAGTACTTC.

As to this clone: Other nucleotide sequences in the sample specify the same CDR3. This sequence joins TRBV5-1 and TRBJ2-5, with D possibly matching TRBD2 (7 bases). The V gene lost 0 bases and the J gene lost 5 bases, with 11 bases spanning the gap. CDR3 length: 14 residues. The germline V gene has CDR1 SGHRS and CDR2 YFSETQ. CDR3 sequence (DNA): TGCGCCAGCAGCTTGGTGGGGGGGCAGGAGACCCAGTACTTC. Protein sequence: CASSLVGGQETQYF. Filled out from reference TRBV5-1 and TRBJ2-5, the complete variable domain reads KAGVTQTPRYLIKTRGQQVTLSCSPISGHRSVSWYQQTPGQGLQFLFEYFSETQRNKGNFPGRFSGRQFSNSRSEMNVSTLELGDSALYLCASSLVGGQETQYFGPGTRLLVL.

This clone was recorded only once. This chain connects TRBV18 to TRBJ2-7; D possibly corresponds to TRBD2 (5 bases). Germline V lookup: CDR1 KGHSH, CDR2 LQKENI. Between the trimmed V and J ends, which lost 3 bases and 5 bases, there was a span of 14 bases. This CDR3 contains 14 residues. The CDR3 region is CASSPLRGLNEQYF. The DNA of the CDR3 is TGTGCCAGCTCACCGCTGAGAGGGTTGAACGAGCAGTACTTC.

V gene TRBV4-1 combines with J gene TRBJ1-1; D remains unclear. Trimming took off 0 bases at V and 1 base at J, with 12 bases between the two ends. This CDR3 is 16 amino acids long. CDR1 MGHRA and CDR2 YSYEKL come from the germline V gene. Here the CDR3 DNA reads TGCGCCAGCAGCCAAGATGCAAGTAACAGGAACACTGAAGCTTTCTTT. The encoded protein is CASSQDASNRNTEAFF.

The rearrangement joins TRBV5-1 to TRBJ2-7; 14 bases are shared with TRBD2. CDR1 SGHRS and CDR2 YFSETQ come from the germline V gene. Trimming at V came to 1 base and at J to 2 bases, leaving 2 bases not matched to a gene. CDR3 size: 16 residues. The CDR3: CASSLRGLAGAYEQYF. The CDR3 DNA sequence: TGCGCCAGCAGCTTGCGGGGACTAGCGGGGGCCTACGAGCAGTACTTC.